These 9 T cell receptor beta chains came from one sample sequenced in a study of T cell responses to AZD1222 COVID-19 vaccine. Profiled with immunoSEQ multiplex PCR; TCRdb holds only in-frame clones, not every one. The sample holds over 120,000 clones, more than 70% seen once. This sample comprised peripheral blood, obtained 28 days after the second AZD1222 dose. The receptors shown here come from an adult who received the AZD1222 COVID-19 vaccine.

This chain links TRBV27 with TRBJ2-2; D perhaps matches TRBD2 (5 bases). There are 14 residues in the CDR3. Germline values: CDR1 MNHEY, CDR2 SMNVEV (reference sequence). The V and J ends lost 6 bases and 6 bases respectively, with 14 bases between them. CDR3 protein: CASRLRALAGELFF. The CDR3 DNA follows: TGTGCCAGCAGGTTGAGGGCCCTGGCCGGGGAGCTGTTTTTT.

In DNA, the CDR3 is TGCGCCAGCAGCCAAGGATTGGGGATAGATACGCAGTATTTT. It is translated as CASSQGLGIDTQYF. The rearrangement joins TRBV4-1 to TRBJ2-3; no clear D gene. Germline V lookup: CDR1 MGHRA, CDR2 YSYEKL. V was cut by 1 base and J by 5 bases, with 10 bases left in between. The CDR3 length is 14 residues.

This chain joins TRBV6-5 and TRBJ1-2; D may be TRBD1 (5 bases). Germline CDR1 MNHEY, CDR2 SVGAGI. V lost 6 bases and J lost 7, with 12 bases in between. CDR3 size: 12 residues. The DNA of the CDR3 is TGTGCCAGCAGCCCCGGGACTGCTGGCTACACCTTC. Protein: CASSPGTAGYTF.

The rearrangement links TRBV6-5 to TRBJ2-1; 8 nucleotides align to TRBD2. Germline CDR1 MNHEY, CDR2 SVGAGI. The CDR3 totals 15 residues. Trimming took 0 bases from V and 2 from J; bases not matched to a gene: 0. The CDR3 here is CASSYSTSAYNEQFF. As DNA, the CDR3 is TGTGCCAGCAGTTACTCGACTAGCGCCTACAATGAGCAGTTCTTC.

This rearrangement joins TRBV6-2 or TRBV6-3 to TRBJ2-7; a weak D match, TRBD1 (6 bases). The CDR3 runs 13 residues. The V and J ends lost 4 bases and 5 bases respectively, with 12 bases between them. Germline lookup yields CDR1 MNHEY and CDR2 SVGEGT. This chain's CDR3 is CASSWGPGNEQYF. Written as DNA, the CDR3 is TGTGCCAGCAGTTGGGGGCCCGGGAACGAGCAGTACTTC.

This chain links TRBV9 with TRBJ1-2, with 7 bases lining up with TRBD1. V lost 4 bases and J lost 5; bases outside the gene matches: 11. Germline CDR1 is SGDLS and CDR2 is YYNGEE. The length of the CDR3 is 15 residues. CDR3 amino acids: CASSQGTERFYGYTF. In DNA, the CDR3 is TGTGCCAGCAGCCAAGGGACAGAGAGGTTTTATGGCTACACCTTC.

CDR3 residues: CASSQGQGYTGELFF. CDR3 DNA: TGTGCCAGCAGCCAGGGACAGGGTTACACCGGGGAGCTGTTTTTT. The chain joins TRBV11-2 to TRBJ2-2; 9 bases agree with TRBD1. This CDR3 region has 15 residues. In germline, CDR1 is SGHAT, CDR2 FQNNGV. The junction had 4 bases not matched to a gene; V was cut back by 5 bases and J by 3 bases.

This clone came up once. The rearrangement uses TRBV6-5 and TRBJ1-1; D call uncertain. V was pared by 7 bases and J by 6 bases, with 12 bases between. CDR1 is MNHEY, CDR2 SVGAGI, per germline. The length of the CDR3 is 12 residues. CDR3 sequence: CASTKPAAEAFF. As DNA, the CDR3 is TGTGCCAGCACCAAGCCAGCAGCTGAAGCTTTCTTT.

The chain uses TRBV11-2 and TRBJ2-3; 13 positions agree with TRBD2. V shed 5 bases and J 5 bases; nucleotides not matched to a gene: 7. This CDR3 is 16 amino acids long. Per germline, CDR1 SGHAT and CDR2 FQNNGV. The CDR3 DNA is TGTGCCAGCAGCCGAACTAGCGGGGGGGCTGGAGATACGCAGTATTTT. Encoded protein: CASSRTSGGAGDTQYF.